This is a list of T cell receptor beta chains from one sample in a study of blood T cell repertoires in COVID-19. The data were produced by immunoSEQ multiplex PCR, yet TCRdb's version contains in-frame clones alone and is incomplete. The table shows about 200,000 clones, with around four fifths occurring only once. Material: peripheral blood. These receptors were collected from a man in his fifties or sixties with COVID-19, enrolled during active disease. Both conserved end residues are part of each CDR3. D genes are given only for firm matches. Only part of the rows carry a size: once, few, many, or a class if the clone is expanded.

D gene	J gene	V gene	clone size	CDR3 protein	CDR3 DNA
TRBD1	TRBJ2-7	TRBV5-5	.	CASSFTGQGYEQYF	TGTGCCAGCAGCTTTACCGGACAGGGCTACGAGCAGTACTTC
TRBD1	TRBJ1-2	TRBV18	.	CASSPETGNYGYTF	TGTGCCAGCTCACCGGAGACAGGGAACTATGGCTACACCTTC
.	TRBJ1-2	TRBV5-1	.	CASSLASAGTIYGYTF	TGCGCCAGCAGCTTGGCCTCAGCCGGGACTATCTATGGCTACACCTTC
.	TRBJ2-3	TRBV5-1	.	CASSRTPQGTDTQYF	TGCGCCAGCAGCCGAACCCCTCAGGGGACAGATACGCAGTATTTT
TRBD1	TRBJ1-5	TRBV28	.	CASSLTGVSNQPQHF	TGTGCCAGCAGCCTAACAGGGGTTAGCAATCAGCCCCAGCATTTT
.	TRBJ1-6	TRBV7-2	.	CASRGPVADDNSPLHF	TGTGCCAGCAGGGGGCCTGTAGCAGACGATAATTCACCCCTCCACTTT
TRBD1	TRBJ1-1	TRBV29-1	once	CSVERAGGTEAFF	TGCAGCGTTGAGAGGGCAGGGGGCACTGAAGCTTTCTTT
TRBD1	TRBJ1-1	TRBV6-5	once	CASSPRTGNTEAFF	TGTGCCAGCAGTCCCAGGACAGGGAACACTGAAGCTTTCTTT
TRBD1	TRBJ2-7	TRBV18	.	CASSPRTGDYEQYF	TGTGCCAGCTCACCAAGGACAGGGGATTACGAGCAGTACTTC
.	TRBJ2-3	TRBV19	.	CASSLRQGTDTQYF	TGTGCCAGTAGTCTCCGACAGGGCACAGATACGCAGTATTTT
TRBD1	TRBJ1-4	TRBV5-4	.	CASSQTGTGKEKLFF	TGTGCCAGCAGCCAAACCGGGACAGGGAAGGAAAAACTGTTTTTT
.	TRBJ1-1	TRBV27	.	CASSLLRGRMNTEAFF	TGTGCCAGCAGTTTACTAAGGGGCCGCATGAACACTGAAGCTTTCTTT
.	TRBJ2-2	TRBV21-1	.	CASSKARRERVTGELFF	TGTGCCAGCAGCAAAGCGCGACGGGAGAGGGTCACCGGGGAGCTGTTTTTT
.	TRBJ2-1	TRBV2	.	CASSDPDSTYNEQFF	TGTGCCAGCAGTGACCCGGACAGCACCTACAATGAGCAGTTCTTC
.	TRBJ2-7	TRBV6-5	.	CASSFLGGLTYEQYF	TGTGCCAGCAGTTTCCTAGGGGGTTTGACCTACGAGCAGTACTTC
.	TRBJ2-1	TRBV6-1	once	CASSEGQAPNEQFF	TGTGCCAGCAGTGAAGGACAGGCCCCCAATGAGCAGTTCTTC
.	TRBJ1-4	TRBV10-2	.	CASSDTGLGNEKLFF	TGCGCCAGCAGTGATACGGGGTTGGGTAATGAAAAACTGTTTTTT
TRBD1	TRBJ1-4	TRBV9	.	CASSEGQGNIGEKLFF	TGTGCCAGCAGCGAAGGACAGGGTAACATAGGTGAAAAACTGTTTTTT
.	TRBJ2-7	TRBV7-2	.	CASSPLDQSNYEQYF	TGTGCCAGCAGCCCCCTAGACCAAAGTAACTACGAGCAGTACTTC
.	TRBJ1-2	TRBV30	.	CAWSVGGAGGYTF	TGTGCCTGGAGTGTAGGGGGGGCCGGTGGCTACACCTTC
.	TRBJ2-1	TRBV5-6	few	CASGTYSYNEQFF	TGTGCCAGCGGGACATACTCCTACAATGAGCAGTTCTTC
.	TRBJ1-1	TRBV11-2	.	CASSLEGGGEAFF	TGTGCCAGCAGCTTAGAGGGCGGAGGTGAAGCTTTCTTT
.	TRBJ1-4	TRBV27	.	CASGDWAGLANEKLFF	TGTGCCAGCGGGGATTGGGCAGGGCTGGCTAATGAAAAACTGTTTTTT
.	TRBJ2-7	TRBV6-1	.	CASSGARTLYEQYF	TGTGCCAGCAGTGGAGCCCGGACACTTTACGAGCAGTACTTC
.	TRBJ2-3	TRBV5-4	.	CASSSLQGSTDTQYF	TGTGCCAGCAGTTCCCTACAGGGTAGCACAGATACGCAGTATTTT
TRBD1	TRBJ1-2	TRBV6-5	.	CASGRTGGYGYTF	TGTGCCAGCGGACGGACAGGGGGCTATGGCTACACCTTC
TRBD1	TRBJ2-3	TRBV11-3	.	CASSVGTGSTDTQYF	TGTGCCAGCAGCGTCGGGACAGGGAGTACAGATACGCAGTATTTT
.	TRBJ1-5	TRBV5-5	.	CASSLGSSGHNNQPQHF	TGTGCCAGCAGCTTGGGATCATCGGGACACAACAATCAGCCCCAGCATTTT
.	TRBJ2-6	TRBV5-5	.	CASSLSQTYSGANVLTF	TGTGCCAGCAGCTTGTCCCAAACCTACTCTGGGGCCAACGTCCTGACTTTC
.	TRBJ1-2	TRBV28	few	CASSSPGGINYGYTF	TGTGCCAGCAGTTCCCCCGGGGGTATTAACTATGGCTACACCTTC
.	TRBJ1-5	TRBV19	once	CASSTPSGQPQHF	TGTGCCAGTAGTACTCCGTCGGGTCAGCCCCAGCATTTT
TRBD1	TRBJ1-6	TRBV5-1	few	CASSPGQGGSPLHF	TGCGCCAGCAGCCCGGGACAGGGTGGATCACCCCTCCACTTT
.	TRBJ1-4	TRBV29-1	.	CSVGLGVNEKLFF	TGCAGCGTTGGGCTAGGGGTGAATGAAAAACTGTTTTTT
TRBD2	TRBJ2-1	TRBV7-3	.	CASSQGLAENEQFF	TGTGCCAGCAGCCAAGGACTAGCGGAGAATGAGCAGTTCTTC
.	TRBJ2-3	TRBV7-9	once	CASSLPGTDTQYF	TGTGCCAGCAGCTTACCGGGCACAGATACGCAGTATTTT
.	TRBJ1-4	TRBV3-1/TRBV3-2	.	CASSPYGGVTNEKLFF	TGTGCCAGCAGCCCCTACGGAGGGGTAACTAATGAAAAACTGTTTTTT
.	TRBJ1-4	TRBV19	.	CASSIRGGHSNEKLFF	TGTGCCAGTAGTATAAGGGGCGGACACTCTAATGAAAAACTGTTTTTT
.	TRBJ2-1	TRBV19	.	CASSIYFGIAPLLYNEQFF	TGTGCCAGTAGTATATATTTTGGGATAGCGCCCCTCCTTTACAATGAGCAGTTCTTC
.	TRBJ1-5	TRBV6-1	.	CASSEGLGGQPQHF	TGTGCCAGCAGTGAAGGCCTAGGAGGTCAGCCCCAGCATTTT
.	TRBJ1-5	TRBV29-1	.	CSVASDNQPQHF	TGCAGCGTTGCCAGTGACAATCAGCCCCAGCATTTT
.	TRBJ1-1	TRBV9	few	CASSTKGTPNTEAFF	TGTGCCAGCAGCACCAAGGGGACTCCGAACACTGAAGCTTTCTTT
TRBD1	TRBJ1-2	TRBV11-2	.	CASSLSEGGWGYTF	TGTGCCAGCAGCTTATCGGAAGGGGGCTGGGGCTACACCTTC
TRBD2	TRBJ2-7	TRBV7-2	.	CASSPGTSGSGEQYF	TGTGCCAGCAGCCCGGGGACTAGCGGGAGTGGCGAGCAGTACTTC
TRBD1	TRBJ1-4	TRBV6-5	.	CASQTGPTVYEKLFF	TGTGCCAGTCAGACAGGGCCAACTGTTTATGAAAAACTGTTTTTT